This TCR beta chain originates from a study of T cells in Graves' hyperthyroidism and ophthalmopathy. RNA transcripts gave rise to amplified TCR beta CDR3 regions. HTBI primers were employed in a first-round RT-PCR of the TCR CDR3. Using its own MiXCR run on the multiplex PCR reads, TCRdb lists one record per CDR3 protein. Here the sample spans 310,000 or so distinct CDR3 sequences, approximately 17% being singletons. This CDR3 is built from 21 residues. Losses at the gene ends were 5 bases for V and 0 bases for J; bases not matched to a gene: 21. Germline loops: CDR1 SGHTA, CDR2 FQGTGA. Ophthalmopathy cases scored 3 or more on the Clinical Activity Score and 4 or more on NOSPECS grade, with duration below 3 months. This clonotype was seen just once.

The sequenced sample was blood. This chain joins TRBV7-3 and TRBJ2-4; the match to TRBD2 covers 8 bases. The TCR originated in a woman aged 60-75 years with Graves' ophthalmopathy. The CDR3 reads CASSNPLGGLAPSLAKNIQYF. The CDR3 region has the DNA TGTGCCAGCAGCAACCCCTTGGGAGGACTAGCCCCTTCCCTAGCCAAAAACATTCAGTACTTC.